These 15 T cell receptor beta chains originate from one sample sequenced in a study of blood T cell repertoires in COVID-19. Using immunoSEQ multiplex PCR, the repertoire was profiled, and TCRdb retains in-frame clones only, with some absent. The sample shows approximately 290,000 clones, approximately 85% of them seen only once. Sequencing was performed on peripheral blood. These receptors originate from a human donor with COVID-19, enrolled during active disease. The donor label of this sample is uncertain.

The DNA for the CDR3 is TGCGCCAGCAGTGGACAGGGAGGTTCACCCCTCCACTTT. Its protein product is CASSGQGGSPLHF. The V gene is TRBV10-1, the J gene TRBJ1-6, with 7 bases matching TRBD1. V was clipped by 4 bases and J by 9 bases; unmatched bases: 3. The CDR3 has 13 residues. Germline V CDR1 and CDR2: WNHNN, SYGVQD (reference sequence).

The gene calls are TRBV28 and TRBJ2-3, with D possibly TRBD2 on 6 matching bases. The germline V and J ends were trimmed by 2 bases and 1 base, with 10 bases remaining between them. This CDR3 region has 15 residues. In germline, CDR1 is MDHEN, CDR2 SYDVKM. CDR3 loop: CASSLAGLGTDTQYF. The CDR3, as DNA: TGTGCCAGCAGTTTAGCGGGACTCGGCACAGATACGCAGTATTTT.

The sample holds one count of this clone. The rearrangement uses TRBV27 and TRBJ1-4; tentative D call: TRBD1 (5 bases). Germline-derived CDR1 and CDR2 are MNHEY and SMNVEV (reference sequence). Trimming removed 7 bases at V and 4 bases at J, with 16 bases between. The CDR3 runs 15 residues. CDR3 protein: CASTLTPGGNEKLFF. The CDR3 DNA reads as TGTGCCAGCACCCTGACTCCCGGGGGTAATGAAAAACTGTTTTTT.

The chain combines TRBV27 with TRBJ2-7; 8 nucleotides agree with TRBD2. CDR3 length equals 17 residues. The J segment lost 1 base and the V segment lost 5 bases, leaving 13 bases of the junction unmatched. Germline CDR1 MNHEY, CDR2 SMNVEV (reference sequence). This CDR3 reads CASSPYSGTRDSYEQYF. The CDR3 bases are TGTGCCAGCAGTCCCTATTCCGGGACTAGGGATTCCTACGAGCAGTACTTC.

The V gene is TRBV30, the J gene TRBJ1-5, with D possibly TRBD1 on 5 matching bases. V was trimmed by 2 bases and J by 6 bases, leaving 11 bases between them. Germline V gene data show CDR1 as GTSNPN and CDR2 as SVGIG (reference sequence). CDR3 length equals 13 residues. In nucleotides, the CDR3 is TGTGCCTGGAGTAATGGGGGGGGTCAGCCCCAGCATTTT. Protein: CAWSNGGGQPQHF.

The V and J genes are TRBV7-9 and TRBJ2-7, with 10 bases lining up with TRBD1. CDR1 and CDR2 from the germline V gene are SEHNR and FQNEAQ (reference sequence). With 0 bases clipped from V and 6 bases from J, the junction kept 5 bases outside the gene matches. CDR3 length: 15 amino acids. The CDR3 nucleotides are TGTGCCAGCAGCTTAGCCGGGACAGGGGTCGGCGAGCAGTACTTC. Translated, it gives CASSLAGTGVGEQYF.

In this sample, this clone turned up a few times. The chain has TRBV19 and TRBJ1-5, with TRBD1 identical over 7 bases. Germline V gene data show CDR1 as LNHDA and CDR2 as SQIVND (reference sequence). This CDR3 comprises 13 residues. V lost 8 bases to trimming and J lost 1 base; unmatched junction nucleotides: 2. CDR3: CASGQVSNQPQHF. DNA for the CDR3: TGTGCCAGTGGACAGGTCAGCAATCAGCCCCAGCATTTT.

V is TRBV19 and J is TRBJ1-5, with 9 bases identical to TRBD1. CDR1 and CDR2 from the germline V gene are LNHDA and SQIVND (reference sequence). The V segment lost 9 bases and the J segment 1 base; nucleotides outside the gene matches: 7. CDR3 length equals 15 residues. The CDR3 region is CASAAGTGSNQPQHF. The CDR3 region has the DNA TGTGCCAGCGCTGCCGGGACAGGGAGCAATCAGCCCCAGCATTTT.

The chain has TRBV7-3 and TRBJ1-2; D remains ambiguous. Germline CDR1 SGHTA, CDR2 FQGTGA. The CDR3 contains 13 residues. Deletions cut 1 base from V and 8 bases from J, with 11 bases between. The CDR3, as DNA: TGTGCCAGCAGCTTAAGAGGGCCCGGGGGCTACACCTTC. Amino acids: CASSLRGPGGYTF.

The chain links TRBV6-5 to TRBJ1-1; D is possibly TRBD1 (5 bases). The germline V gene encodes CDR1 MNHEY and CDR2 SVGAGI. The V end lost 8 bases, the J end lost 7 bases, and 23 bases lay between the germline ends. The CDR3 extends over 15 amino acids. The CDR3 DNA reads TGTGCCAGCCGGGAGACACAGGACCTGTGGGGTGAAGCTTTCTTT. Its translation: CASRETQDLWGEAFF.

This chain joins TRBV5-1 and TRBJ1-2; 11 bases align to TRBD1. The CDR3 has 15 amino acids. V gave up 3 bases and J gave up 4 bases; unmatched junction bases: 5. In germline, CDR1 is SGHRS, CDR2 YFSETQ. CDR3 sequence reads: CASSSGQGAGYGYTF. CDR3 DNA sequence: TGCGCCAGCAGCTCCGGACAGGGGGCGGGCTATGGCTACACCTTC.

This sequence joins TRBV2 and TRBJ2-3, with TRBD2 as a possible D gene (5 bases). V dropped 11 bases and J dropped 3 bases, with 18 bases sitting between them. The CDR3 runs to 14 residues. The germline V gene has CDR1 SNHLY and CDR2 FYNNEI. DNA for the CDR3: TGTGCCGGCGGGCTCGGTGGAGAAACAGATACGCAGTATTTT. Translating gives CAGGLGGETDTQYF.

The chain has TRBV18 and TRBJ1-1, with TRBD1 matching 9 bases. V lost 4 bases, J lost 8 bases, and 11 bases stayed unmatched. Germline V lookup: CDR1 KGHSH, CDR2 LQKENI. The CDR3 runs to 15 residues. CDR3 DNA sequence: TGTGCCAGCTCACTGAATACAGGGGGCGCCGAGGAAGCTTTCTTT. Amino acid sequence: CASSLNTGGAEEAFF.

The rearrangement uses TRBV6-1 and TRBJ1-5; perhaps TRBD1 as D (6 bases). The CDR3 spans 14 residues. Germline lookup yields CDR1 MNHNS and CDR2 SASEGT. Trimming cost V 3 bases and J 6 bases, with 12 bases left between them. This CDR3 is CASSDRGFGQPQHF. The CDR3, as DNA: TGTGCCAGCAGTGACAGGGGTTTTGGTCAGCCCCAGCATTTT.

The CDR3 coding sequence is TGTGCCAGCAGTTTAGCGGCTGGCTACGAGCAGTACTTC. This codes for CASSLAAGYEQYF. This chain links TRBV12-3 or TRBV12-4 with TRBJ2-7; D is unclear. The CDR3 has 13 amino acids. Between the trimmed V and J ends, which lost 0 bases and 3 bases, there was a span of 6 bases.